This T cell receptor beta chain was sequenced in a study of blood T cell repertoires in COVID-19. The CDR3 runs to 13 residues. The J segment lost 2 bases and the V segment lost 6 bases, leaving 3 bases of the junction unmatched. Germline CDR1 is MNHEY and CDR2 is SVGAGI. The repertoire was sequenced with immunoSEQ multiplex PCR; TCRdb's copy has only in-frame clones and lacks some. The table includes approximately 230,000 clones, around four fifths detected once. This receptor was obtained from a woman aged 40 to 50 with active or convalescent COVID-19. The sequenced material came from peripheral blood. V gene TRBV6-5 combines with J gene TRBJ1-1; 7 nucleotides line up with TRBD1. CDR3 nucleotides: TGTGCCAGCAGGGGACAGAGAAACACTGAAGCTTTCTTT. Translating it yields CASRGQRNTEAFF.